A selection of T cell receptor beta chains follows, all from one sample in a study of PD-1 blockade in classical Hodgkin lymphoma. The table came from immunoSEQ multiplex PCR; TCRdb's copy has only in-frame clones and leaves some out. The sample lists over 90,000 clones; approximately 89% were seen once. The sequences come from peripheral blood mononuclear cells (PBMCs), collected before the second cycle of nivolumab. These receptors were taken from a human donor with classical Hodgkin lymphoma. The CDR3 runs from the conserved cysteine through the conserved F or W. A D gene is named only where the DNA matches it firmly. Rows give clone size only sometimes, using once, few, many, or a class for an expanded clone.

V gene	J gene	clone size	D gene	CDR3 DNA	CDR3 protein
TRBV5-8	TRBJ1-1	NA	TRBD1	TGTGCCAGCAGCTGGGGACAGCTTAACACTGAAGCTTTCTTT	CASSWGQLNTEAFF
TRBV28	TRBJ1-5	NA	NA	TGTGCCAGCAGCCTCCCGGGGGTCGGCAATCAGCCCCAGCATTTT	CASSLPGVGNQPQHF
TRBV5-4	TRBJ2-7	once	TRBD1	TGTGCCAGCAGCTCAGCACAGGGGGCCTCTCGAGAGCAGTACTTC	CASSSAQGASREQYF
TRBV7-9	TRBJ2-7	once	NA	TGTGCCAGCAGCTTAGTCGGAAACGAGCAGTACTTC	CASSLVGNEQYF
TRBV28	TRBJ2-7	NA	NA	TGTGCCAGCAGTTTCCGATTGTTAGGGGGCTCCTACGAGCAGTACTTC	CASSFRLLGGSYEQYF
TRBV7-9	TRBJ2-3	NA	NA	TGTGCCAGCAGCGGCCAAGGGACAGATACGCAGTATTTT	CASSGQGTDTQYF
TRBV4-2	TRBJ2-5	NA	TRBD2	TGTGCCAGCAGCCAAGATCTCACTAGCGGGAGTGGAGAGACCCAGTACTTC	CASSQDLTSGSGETQYF
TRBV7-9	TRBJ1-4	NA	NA	TGTGCCAGCAGCTTAGGCGGGGAAAAACTGTTTTTT	CASSLGGEKLFF
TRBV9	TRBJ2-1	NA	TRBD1	TGTGCCAGCAGCACGACAGGGGACGTTTACAATGAGCAGTTCTTC	CASSTTGDVYNEQFF
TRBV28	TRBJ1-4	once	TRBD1	TGTGCCAGCAACGGACAGGGGAGGGGAAAACTGTTTTTT	CASNGQGRGKLFF
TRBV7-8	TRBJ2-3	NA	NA	TGTGCCAGCAGCTTAGTAGCGGTCGGATTAACAGATACGCAGTATTTT	CASSLVAVGLTDTQYF
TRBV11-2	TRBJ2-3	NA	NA	TGTGCCAGCAGCTTAGATTTTCTATTCCATGGGGCAGATACGCAGTATTTT	CASSLDFLFHGADTQYF
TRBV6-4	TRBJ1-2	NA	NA	TGTGCCAGCAGTCGGCTGGGGGGTTTAGTCGATGGCTACACCTTC	CASSRLGGLVDGYTF
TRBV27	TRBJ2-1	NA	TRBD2	TGTGCCAGCAGCATAGTGGGAGGGCCCAACAATGAGCAGTTCTTC	CASSIVGGPNNEQFF
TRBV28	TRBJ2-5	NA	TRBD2	TGTGCCAGCAGTCCTACTCGCGGGGGACTCCAAGAGACCCAGTACTTC	CASSPTRGGLQETQYF
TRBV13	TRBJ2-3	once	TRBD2	TGTGCCAGCAGCTTAGGCCTAGCGGGGGGCCCTAGCACAGATACGCAGTATTTT	CASSLGLAGGPSTDTQYF
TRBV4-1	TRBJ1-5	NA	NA	TGCGCCAGCAGCCCGTCATTTGTGGGCCACCGGGGAAGCAATCAGCCCCAGCATTTT	CASSPSFVGHRGSNQPQHF
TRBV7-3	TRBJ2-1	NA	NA	TGTGCCAGCAGCAAGGGGGGTAGACTAAGCTCCTACAATGAGCAGTTCTTC	CASSKGGRLSSYNEQFF
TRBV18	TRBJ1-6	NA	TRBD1	TGTGCCAGCTCACCTCCGGGACAGGGCTTGGCACCCCTCCACTTT	CASSPPGQGLAPLHF
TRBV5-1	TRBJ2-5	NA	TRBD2	TGCGCCAGCAGCTTCCCTAGCGGGCAAGAGACCCAGTACTTC	CASSFPSGQETQYF
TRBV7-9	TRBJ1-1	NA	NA	TGTGCCAGCAGCCTAGGTGAGACTGAAGCTTTCTTT	CASSLGETEAFF
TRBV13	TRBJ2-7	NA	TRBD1	TGCGCCAGCTGTTTGTCCGGGACAGGGGGCTACTACGAGCAGTACTTC	CASCLSGTGGYYEQYF